The following is a T cell receptor beta chain sequence with its context. The germline V and J ends were trimmed by 4 bases and 2 bases, with 10 bases remaining between them. Germline V lookup: CDR1 MRHNA, CDR2 SNTAGT. The CDR3 is made up of 14 amino acids. The data belong to a study of blood T cell repertoires in COVID-19. The wider study: The origin of the acute and convalescent COVID-19 samples was the United States, Italy and Spain.

Generated by immunoSEQ multiplex PCR, the TCRdb table keeps only in-frame clones and is missing some. Here the sample spans 95,000 to 150,000 clones, 75% to 90% being singletons. The source of this sequence is a woman between 65 and 79 years old with acute or convalescent COVID-19. Input material: peripheral blood. The chain carries TRBV6-4 and TRBJ2-3, with a weak D call TRBD1 (6 bases). The chain's CDR3 is CASSVTGTTDTQYF. CDR3 bases: TGTGCCAGCAGTGTTACAGGGACCACAGATACGCAGTATTTT.